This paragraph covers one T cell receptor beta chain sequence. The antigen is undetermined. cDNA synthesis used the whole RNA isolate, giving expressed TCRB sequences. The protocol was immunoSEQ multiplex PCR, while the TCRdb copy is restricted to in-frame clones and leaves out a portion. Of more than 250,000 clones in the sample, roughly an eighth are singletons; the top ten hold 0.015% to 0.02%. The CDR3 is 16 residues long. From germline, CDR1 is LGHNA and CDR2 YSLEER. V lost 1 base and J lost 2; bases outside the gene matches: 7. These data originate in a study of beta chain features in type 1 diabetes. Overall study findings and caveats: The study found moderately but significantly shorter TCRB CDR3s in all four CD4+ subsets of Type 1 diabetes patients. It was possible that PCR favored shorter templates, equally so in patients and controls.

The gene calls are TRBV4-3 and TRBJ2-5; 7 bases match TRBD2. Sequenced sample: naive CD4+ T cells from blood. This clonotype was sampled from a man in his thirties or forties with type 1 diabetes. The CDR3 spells CASSQVPGEGQETQYF. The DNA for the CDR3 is TGCGCCAGCAGCCAAGTCCCCGGGGAGGGGCAAGAGACCCAGTACTTC.